This T cell receptor (beta chain) was sequenced for a study of OX40 agonist ivuxolimab in advanced cancers. Whole-study context: Across the patients, intravenous ivuxolimab was delivered every 2 weeks at 0.01 to 10 mg/kg. The study, taken as a whole, reports: Some patients without response likewise showed low normalized clonal expansion. Expanded clones belonging to CD8+ T cells outnumbered, on average, those of CD4+.

This clone was detected a few times. Its antigen is unidentified. Measured with immunoSEQ multiplex PCR; TCRdb has only the in-frame clones, and not every one. The sample has around 150,000 clones; just over 90% are singletons. Patients with a history of autoimmune disease or on systemic immunosuppression were excluded. Germline lookup yields CDR1 MNHEY and CDR2 SVGAGI. CDR3 size: 15 residues. V lost 2 bases to trimming and J lost 8 bases, with 15 bases between them. This clonotype was obtained from an adult with an advanced solid tumor such as melanoma, head and neck, liver or kidney cancer. The chain employs TRBV6-5 and TRBJ1-4, with a weak D call TRBD1 (6 bases). The starting material was CD4+ or CD8+ T cells sorted from blood, obtained in a trial of the OX40 agonist ivuxolimab. DNA of the CDR3: TGTGCCAGCAGTTACGGTCGGGCAGGGGAGGAAAAACTGTTTTTT. Translated: CASSYGRAGEEKLFF.